This T cell receptor (beta chain) was profiled in a study of T cells in localized non-small cell lung cancer. Broader study findings: Adjacent lung exhibited a median of about 50 among the 100 most abundant tumor clones. Uninvolved adjacent lung, not tumor, had the highest T cell clonality. The tumor had only one region sequenced, so heterogeneity remains possible.

Notes on this clone: The antigen is not known.

The germline gives CDR1 MNHGY, CDR2 SAAAGT. The CDR3 spans 16 residues. V lost 5 bases and J 0 bases, leaving 13 bases between the germline ends. Sequenced by immunoSEQ multiplex PCR; TCRdb stores in-frame clones only, minus some. Altogether thousands of clones are present, roughly two fifths being singletons, with the ten largest covering roughly 10%. This chain links TRBV6-8 with TRBJ1-4; D is unclear. The sequence derives from a male donor aged 60 or older with stage I squamous cell lung carcinoma. This sample comprised lung tumor tissue, obtained before any cancer treatment. CDR3 sequence: CASSLPLDATNEKLFF. The CDR3, as DNA: TGTGCCAGCAGTCTACCGCTGGACGCAACTAATGAAAAACTGTTTTTT.